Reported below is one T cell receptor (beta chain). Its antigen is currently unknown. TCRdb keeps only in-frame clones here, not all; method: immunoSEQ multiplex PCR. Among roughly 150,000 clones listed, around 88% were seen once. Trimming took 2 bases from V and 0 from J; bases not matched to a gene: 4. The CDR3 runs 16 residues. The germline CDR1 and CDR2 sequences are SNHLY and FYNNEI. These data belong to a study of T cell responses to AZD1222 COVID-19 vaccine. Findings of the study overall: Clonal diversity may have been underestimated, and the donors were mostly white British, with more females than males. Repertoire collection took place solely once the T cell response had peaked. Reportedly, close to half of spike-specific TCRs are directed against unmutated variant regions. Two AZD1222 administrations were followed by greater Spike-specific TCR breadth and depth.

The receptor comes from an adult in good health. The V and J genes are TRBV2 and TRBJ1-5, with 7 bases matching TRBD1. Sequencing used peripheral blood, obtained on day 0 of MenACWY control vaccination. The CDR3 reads CASSEQGVYSNQPQHF. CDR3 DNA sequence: TGTGCCAGCAGTGAACAGGGGGTATATAGCAATCAGCCCCAGCATTTT.